The 28 T cell receptor beta chains below were found in one sample sequenced in a study of OX40 agonist ivuxolimab in advanced cancers. Measured with immunoSEQ multiplex PCR; TCRdb has only the in-frame clones, and not every one. The repertoire includes tens of thousands of clones, 86% of them detected once, and about 1% sits in the top ten. The input for sequencing was CD4+ or CD8+ T cells sorted from blood, taken in a trial of the OX40 agonist ivuxolimab. These receptor sequences come from an adult with an advanced solid tumor such as melanoma, head and neck, liver or kidney cancer.

Here the CDR3 reads CASSSQRVGRGQTYEQYF. CDR3 DNA sequence: TGTGCCAGCAGCTCCCAGAGGGTGGGCAGGGGACAAACCTACGAGCAGTACTTC. This chain connects TRBV5-6 to TRBJ2-7; D possibly corresponds to TRBD1 (6 bases). The CDR3 length is 18 residues. V shed 3 bases and J shed 2 bases, with 24 bases lying between them. CDR1 is SGHDT, CDR2 YYEEEE, per germline.

The rearrangement joins TRBV6-5 to TRBJ1-3; D is unresolved. Germline CDR1 and CDR2: MNHEY and SVGAGI. CDR3 length: 16 residues. V lost 0 bases and J 0 bases, leaving 9 bases between the germline ends. In DNA, the CDR3 is TGTGCCAGCAGTTACTCCCGTACGGCCTCTGGAAACACCATATATTTT. It codes for CASSYSRTASGNTIYF.

This clone was counted once. V usage is TRBV6-1 and J usage is TRBJ1-2, with 8 bases lining up with TRBD1. Germline loops: CDR1 MNHNS, CDR2 SASEGT. The CDR3 has 15 amino acids. Trimming cost V 8 bases and J 4 bases; bases outside gene matches: 12. The CDR3 DNA sequence: TGTGCCAGCGACGGACAGGGCCTAGTGCTCTATGGCTACACCTTC. It translates to CASDGQGLVLYGYTF.

The rearrangement joins TRBV15 to TRBJ2-1; 8 bases map to TRBD2. The V segment lost 4 bases and the J segment 6 bases; nucleotides outside the gene matches: 8. The CDR3 totals 15 residues. CDR1 and CDR2 (germline): LNHNV, YYDKDF (reference sequence). This CDR3 is CATSTGGAGVNEQFF. The CDR3 region has the DNA TGTGCCACCAGCACCGGGGGGGCCGGAGTCAATGAGCAGTTCTTC.

V and J are TRBV7-9 and TRBJ2-1; 12 nucleotides agree with TRBD2. The ends lost 5 bases at V and 7 bases at J; junction bases unmatched: 6. This CDR3 region has 15 residues. Germline CDR1 is SEHNR and CDR2 is FQNEAQ (reference sequence). The CDR3 loop reads CASSPAGLAGNEQFF. The CDR3 bases are TGTGCCAGCAGCCCGGCAGGACTAGCGGGGAATGAGCAGTTCTTC.

The CDR3 DNA reads TGTGCCAGCAGCTTACGGGGACTAGCGGGCTACGAGCAGTACTTC. The encoded protein is CASSLRGLAGYEQYF. The V gene is TRBV7-2, the J gene TRBJ2-7, with 12 bases matching TRBD2. The V segment lost 2 bases and the J segment 3 bases; nucleotides outside the gene matches: 2. Germline loops: CDR1 SGHTA, CDR2 FQGNSA. CDR3 size: 15 residues. Based on the CDR3 plus reference TRBV7-2 and TRBJ2-7, the full variable domain is GAGVSQSPSNKVTEKGKDVELRCDPISGHTALYWYRQSLGQGLEFLIYFQGNSAPDKSGLPSDRFSAERTGGSVSTLTIQRTQQEDSAVYLCASSLRGLAGYEQYFGPGTRLTVT.

This clone was observed once. The chain employs TRBV18 and TRBJ1-5; D unresolved. The CDR3 spans 17 residues. Germline V gene lookup returns CDR1 KGHSH and CDR2 LQKENI. The V gene lost 3 bases and the J gene lost 0 bases, with 15 bases spanning the gap. The CDR3 region is CASSPPGGSYSNQPQHF. CDR3 nucleotides: TGTGCCAGCTCACCCCCCGGCGGTAGTTATAGCAATCAGCCCCAGCATTTT.

The gene calls are TRBV5-1 and TRBJ2-7; maybe TRBD1 (6 bases). This CDR3 is 15 amino acids long. Germline CDR1 SGHRS, CDR2 YFSETQ. Deletions cut 3 bases from V and 0 bases from J, with 13 bases between. The CDR3 nucleotides are TGCGCCAGCAGCTCTACAGGGACCAGCTCCTACGAGCAGTACTTC. Translated: CASSSTGTSSYEQYF.

V is TRBV7-9 and J is TRBJ1-2; a weak D match, TRBD1 (6 bases). V was clipped by 5 bases and J by 3 bases, with 16 bases between them. The V gene's germline CDR1 is SEHNR and CDR2 FQNEAQ (reference sequence). The CDR3 sequence is 15 residues long. CDR3 in amino acids: CASSHPGGRDYGYTF. CDR3 DNA: TGTGCCAGCAGCCACCCTGGGGGGCGCGACTATGGCTACACCTTC. The variable domain in full, completed from reference TRBV7-9 and TRBJ1-2, reads DTGVSQNPRHKITKRGQNVTFRCDPISEHNRLYWYRQTLGQGPEFLTYFQNEAQLEKSRLLSDRFSAERPKGSFSTLEIQRTEQGDSAMYLCASSHPGGRDYGYTFGSGTRLTVV.

This clone appeared once. The chain employs TRBV25-1 and TRBJ1-5; D remains ambiguous. This CDR3 region has 14 residues. Germline V gene data show CDR1 as MGHDK and CDR2 as SYGVNS. Between the trimmed V and J ends, which lost 3 bases and 7 bases, there was a span of 13 bases. CDR3 nucleotides: TGTGCCAGCAGTGACCGCCGGGCACCCCAGCCCCAGCATTTT. Its translation: CASSDRRAPQPQHF.

The rearrangement joins TRBV5-1 to TRBJ2-2; D gene ambiguous. Germline CDR1 is SGHRS and CDR2 is YFSETQ. This CDR3 region has 15 residues. V lost 3 bases and J 5 bases, leaving 14 bases between the germline ends. CDR3 sequence (DNA): TGCGCCAGCAGCTCGGGCCCCTACGAGACCGGGGAGCTGTTTTTT. Its translation: CASSSGPYETGELFF.

This chain joins TRBV19 and TRBJ2-2; D remains unclear. The CDR3 runs 19 residues. Germline V gives CDR1 LNHDA, CDR2 SQIVND (reference sequence). Trimming pared 2 bases from V and 0 bases from J, leaving 19 bases between. For the CDR3, the DNA is TGTGCCAGTAGTATAAGAAGGGCAGGACCTAAAGCGAACACCGGGGAGCTGTTTTTT. Translated, it gives CASSIRRAGPKANTGELFF.

V usage is TRBV10-1 and J usage is TRBJ1-6, with no clear D. Germline values: CDR1 WNHNN, CDR2 SYGVQD (reference sequence). CDR3 length: 14 residues. V was clipped by 0 bases and J by 7 bases, with 7 bases between them. Written as DNA, the CDR3 is TGCGCCAGCAGTGAGTCTCCAAGGAATTCACCCCTCCACTTT. Protein sequence: CASSESPRNSPLHF.

The rearrangement uses TRBV18 and TRBJ1-2; 7 positions match TRBD1. This CDR3 spans 15 amino acids. V lost 2 bases and J lost 6; bases outside the gene matches: 9. The germline CDR1 and CDR2 sequences are KGHSH and LQKENI. CDR3 nucleotide sequence: TGTGCCAGCTCACCAAAACGGGAGGGGGCAGATGGCTACACCTTC. Protein product: CASSPKREGADGYTF.

V and J are TRBV6-5 and TRBJ1-5, with a tentative D call TRBD1 (5 bases). CDR3 length: 15 residues. V dropped 7 bases and J dropped 2 bases, with 15 bases sitting between them. Germline V gives CDR1 MNHEY, CDR2 SVGAGI. The DNA of the CDR3 is TGTGCCAGCACCCCTAGGGGTCAGGGCAATCAGCCCCAGCATTTT. Translation gives CASTPRGQGNQPQHF.

The genes are TRBV7-9 and TRBJ1-2; 9 bases are shared with TRBD1. V gave up 3 bases and J gave up 5 bases; unmatched junction bases: 4. The CDR3 totals 14 residues. Germline assignment: CDR1 SEHNR and CDR2 FQNEAQ (reference sequence). The CDR3 is CASSFTGTGYGYTF. CDR3 in DNA: TGTGCCAGCAGCTTCACCGGGACAGGGTATGGCTACACCTTC.

The chain carries TRBV27 and TRBJ1-6; D gene uncertain. The CDR3 sequence is 14 residues long. Germline V gene data show CDR1 as MNHEY and CDR2 as SMNVEV (reference sequence). Between the trimmed V and J ends, which lost 5 bases and 7 bases, there was a span of 12 bases. As DNA, the CDR3 is TGTGCCAGCAGTAACCTGACACGGAATTCACCCCTCCACTTT. Protein product: CASSNLTRNSPLHF.

The chain recombines TRBV11-2 with TRBJ1-3; D is unresolved. There are 14 residues in the CDR3. V dropped 5 bases and J dropped 0 bases, with 8 bases sitting between them. Germline V gene sequence: CDR1 SGHAT, CDR2 FQNNGV. Here the CDR3 DNA reads TGTGCCAGCAGCACCGGAATCTCTGGAAACACCATATATTTT. This sequence encodes CASSTGISGNTIYF.

The chain has TRBV18 and TRBJ1-1; 7 nucleotides agree with TRBD1. This CDR3 contains 13 residues. Germline-derived CDR1 and CDR2 are KGHSH and LQKENI. V trimming: 8 bases; J trimming: 3 bases; junction bases outside the gene matches: 6. In DNA form, the CDR3 reads TGTGCCAGCACCACAGGGGAATACACTGAAGCTTTCTTT. Protein sequence: CASTTGEYTEAFF.

The chain couples TRBV6-5 to TRBJ1-6; D not certain. The CDR3 is 16 amino acids. Trimming removed 1 base at V and 8 bases at J, with 15 bases between. Per the germline V gene, CDR1 is MNHEY and CDR2 is SVGAGI. CDR3 coding DNA: TGTGCCAGCAGTTACTTTCCCGTCCCGAAGGATTCACCCCTCCACTTT. This codes for CASSYFPVPKDSPLHF.

The chain uses TRBV5-4 and TRBJ2-3; a possible D gene is TRBD2 (6 bases). In germline, CDR1 is SGHNT, CDR2 YYREEE (reference sequence). V was trimmed by 4 bases and J by 1 base, leaving 16 bases between them. The CDR3 is 16 residues long. The CDR3 coding sequence is TGTGCCAGCAGCACCCGGAGGGGTGCGCGCACAGATACGCAGTATTTT. Amino acids: CASSTRRGARTDTQYF.

The gene calls are TRBV7-8 and TRBJ1-1; D is unresolved. The CDR3 loop spans 16 amino acids. In germline, CDR1 is SGHVS, CDR2 FQNEAQ. V lost 5 bases, J lost 5 bases, and 21 bases lay in between. CDR3 bases: TGTGCCAGCAGCGGGGTAGGGCGGTTGTATGGGACTGAAGCTTTCTTT. Protein: CASSGVGRLYGTEAFF.

V is TRBV7-2 and J is TRBJ2-3; D is ambiguous. Germline V gives CDR1 SGHTA, CDR2 FQGNSA. Deletions cut 1 base from V and 6 bases from J, with 5 bases between. The CDR3 totals 12 residues. CDR3 nucleotide sequence: TGTGCCAGCAGCTTAGTGGGGGATACGCAGTATTTT. It yields the protein CASSLVGDTQYF.

This clone turned up a few times. The chain links TRBV30 to TRBJ1-6; D not certain. The CDR3 covers 15 residues. CDR1 is GTSNPN, CDR2 SVGIG, per germline (reference sequence). V was clipped by 1 base and J by 5 bases, with 12 bases between them. The CDR3 region has the DNA TGTGCCTGGAGTGGCGAACCGCTAAATAATTCACCCCTCCACTTT. This gives the protein CAWSGEPLNNSPLHF.

CDR3 protein: CASSPDLNQPQHF. CDR3 in DNA: TGTGCCAGCAGCCCGGACCTCAATCAGCCCCAGCATTTT. The V call is TRBV7-9, the J call TRBJ1-5; the D is unclear. Trimming stripped 5 bases from V and 3 bases from J, with 8 bases between. The CDR3 consists of 13 residues. Germline CDR1 is SEHNR and CDR2 is FQNEAQ (reference sequence).

The CDR3 DNA is TGTGCCAGTAGTATGGTTTCGGAGACAGGGGATGGCTACACCTTC. Translating it yields CASSMVSETGDGYTF. The rearrangement uses TRBV19 and TRBJ1-2; 8 bases are a match to TRBD1. V was pared by 3 bases and J by 6 bases, with 9 bases of the junction left unmatched. This CDR3 has 15 amino acids. Germline values: CDR1 LNHDA, CDR2 SQIVND (reference sequence).

There are a few counts of this clone. This chain joins TRBV7-2 and TRBJ2-3, with 10 bases matching TRBD2. The length of the CDR3 is 15 residues. Trimming cost V 7 bases and J 4 bases; bases outside gene matches: 8. Germline V lookup: CDR1 SGHTA, CDR2 FQGNSA. CDR3 sequence: CASNRPGLASDTQYF. The DNA of the CDR3 is TGTGCCAGCAACCGACCGGGACTAGCGTCAGATACGCAGTATTTT.

This clone is a singleton in its sample. V gene TRBV5-1 combines with J gene TRBJ2-3; 7 bases match TRBD2. J was trimmed by 0 bases and V by 3 bases; bases with no gene match: 13. Germline assignment: CDR1 SGHRS and CDR2 YFSETQ. The CDR3 runs to 18 residues. CDR3 DNA: TGCGCCAGCAGCTCCTTTATGGGCGGGGGAGCAAGCACAGATACGCAGTATTTT. It encodes CASSSFMGGGASTDTQYF.